The clone carrying this T cell receptor beta chain was observed a few times. Its antigen is not identified. This sample was taken from a study of T cell responses to AZD1222 COVID-19 vaccine. V lost 0 bases, J lost 2 bases, and 17 bases lay in between. The CDR3 is 17 amino acids. The germline V gene has CDR1 SGDLS and CDR2 YYNGEE. Study conclusions and caveats: Receipt of two AZD1222 doses was followed by a rise in Spike-specific TCR breadth and depth.

TCRdb keeps only in-frame clones here, not all; method: immunoSEQ multiplex PCR. This sample has about 100,000 clones, with nearly 90% found just once. The sample in question was peripheral blood, obtained 28 days after the second AZD1222 dose. The TCR comes from an adult who received the AZD1222 COVID-19 vaccine. The chain employs TRBV9 and TRBJ1-2; possibly TRBD1 for D (6 bases). In DNA, the CDR3 is TGTGCCAGCAGCGTAGGGGTTGGGGGGACACGAAACTATGGCTACACCTTC. Residues: CASSVGVGGTRNYGYTF.